The 32 T cell receptor beta chains given below trace back to one sample, sequenced in a study of blood T cells in healthy people across ages. A second about 7 to 12 cycle PCR used barcoded and J-beta primers. Using its own MiXCR run on the 5' RACE reads, TCRdb lists one record per CDR3 protein. This sample yields hundreds of thousands of distinct CDR3 sequences, of which approximately 60% are seen a single time; 25% to 30% belongs to the top ten. The material sequenced was blood. The receptors were gathered from a man aged 40-55 years in good health.

This clonotype was observed once. The chain recombines TRBV20-1 with TRBJ2-1; the D is unclear. The CDR3 contains 11 residues. V shed 8 bases and J shed 0 bases, with 5 bases lying between them. CDR1 and CDR2 from the germline V gene are DFQATT and SNEGSKA (reference sequence). The CDR3 region has the DNA TGCAGTTCAGGCTCCTACAATGAGCAGTTCTTC. Residues: CSSGSYNEQFF.

This chain joins TRBV29-1 and TRBJ2-7; TRBD1 matches at 7 bases. CDR3 length: 13 amino acids. V was clipped by 4 bases and J by 0 bases; unmatched bases: 3. Germline CDR1 and CDR2: SQVTM and ANQGSEA. CDR3 amino acids: CSVAGGGSYEQYF. CDR3 coding DNA: TGCAGCGTTGCAGGGGGTGGCTCCTACGAGCAGTACTTC.

This chain joins TRBV5-5 and TRBJ2-5, with D possibly TRBD2 on 5 matching bases. The V end lost 4 bases, the J end lost 0 bases, and 13 bases lay between the germline ends. CDR1 SGHKS and CDR2 YYEKEE come from the germline V gene (reference sequence). The CDR3 extends over 15 amino acids. The CDR3: CASSPVGRDQETQYF. The CDR3 DNA reads TGTGCCAGCAGCCCGGTGGGGAGAGACCAAGAGACCCAGTACTTC.

The chain uses TRBV10-3 and TRBJ2-1, with D uncertain. With 0 bases removed from V and 4 bases from J, the gap between germline ends came to 4 bases. Germline CDR1 is ENHRY and CDR2 is SYGVKD. The CDR3 loop spans 13 amino acids. The CDR3 sequence is CAISESLYNEQFF. Here the CDR3 DNA reads TGTGCCATCAGTGAGTCGTTGTACAATGAGCAGTTCTTC.

The rearrangement uses TRBV20-1 and TRBJ2-5; 11 positions match TRBD2. CDR3 size: 18 residues. Germline V gives CDR1 DFQATT, CDR2 SNEGSKA (reference sequence). V lost 1 base to trimming and J lost 5 bases; unmatched junction nucleotides: 15. The DNA for the CDR3 is TGCAGTGCTAGAGTATCTCTCCTTAGCGGGGGGGCTGGTGAGACCCAGTACTTC. Its protein is CSARVSLLSGGAGETQYF.

In this sample, this clonotype turned up a few times. The V and J genes are TRBV7-2 and TRBJ2-5; TRBD2 agrees at 10 bases. CDR1 is SGHTA, CDR2 FQGNSA, per germline. V lost 2 bases to trimming and J lost 3 bases; unmatched junction nucleotides: 3. This CDR3 is built from 15 residues. The CDR3: CASSLLAGEEETQYF. The CDR3 bases are TGTGCCAGCAGCTTACTAGCGGGAGAGGAAGAGACCCAGTACTTC.

The chain couples TRBV4-3 to TRBJ2-3; 8 bases match TRBD2. CDR1 is LGHNA and CDR2 is YSLEER in the germline V gene. The CDR3 runs 17 residues. The V segment lost 0 bases and the J segment 4 bases; nucleotides outside the gene matches: 9. The CDR3 DNA is TGCGCCAGCAGCCAAGATCGGAGCGGGAGAGTAGCAGATACGCAGTATTTT. As protein: CASSQDRSGRVADTQYF.

The table lists this clonotype with a few counts. The chain couples TRBV7-2 to TRBJ2-1, with D hard to call. Trimming pared 4 bases from V and 6 bases from J, leaving 16 bases between. The CDR3 spans 15 residues. Per germline, CDR1 SGHTA and CDR2 FQGNSA. CDR3 sequence: CASSSTRREVNEQFF. The CDR3 DNA reads TGTGCCAGCAGCTCCACCAGGAGAGAGGTCAATGAGCAGTTCTTC.

V usage is TRBV6-5 and J usage is TRBJ1-4; TRBD1 is a possible D gene (6 bases). Germline CDR1 is MNHEY and CDR2 is SVGAGI. The V end lost 0 bases, the J end lost 8 bases, and 13 bases lay between the germline ends. The CDR3 covers 15 residues. The CDR3 nucleotides are TGTGCCAGCAGTTACTCCCCTACAGGGTTGGAAAAACTGTTTTTT. It encodes CASSYSPTGLEKLFF.

The table lists this clonotype with a count of one. The V and J genes are TRBV29-1 and TRBJ2-3; D uncertain. The CDR3 sequence is 12 residues long. Between the trimmed V and J ends, which lost 1 base and 3 bases, there was a span of 5 bases. The germline V gene has CDR1 SQVTM and CDR2 ANQGSEA. The CDR3 loop is CSVEVLTDTQYF. CDR3 nucleotide sequence: TGCAGCGTTGAAGTTTTGACAGATACGCAGTATTTT.

There are a few counts of this clonotype. The chain couples TRBV20-1 to TRBJ2-1, with TRBD2 matching over 9 bases. The CDR3 covers 17 residues. Trimming took 0 bases from V and 6 from J; bases not matched to a gene: 12. CDR1 DFQATT and CDR2 SNEGSKA come from the germline V gene (reference sequence). CDR3 sequence: CSARDPRGGRGVNEQFF. The CDR3 DNA follows: TGCAGTGCTAGAGATCCCCGGGGCGGGAGGGGGGTCAATGAGCAGTTCTTC.

The rearrangement uses TRBV11-3 and TRBJ2-3; 7 bases match TRBD2. CDR1 is SGHNT, CDR2 YENEEA, per germline. V was clipped by 8 bases and J by 4 bases; unmatched bases: 6. The CDR3 length is 13 residues. The DNA of the CDR3 is TGTGCCAGCCGACCTAGCGGTGCAGATACGCAGTATTTT. Translation gives CASRPSGADTQYF.

In its sample, this clonotype was seen once. DNA for the CDR3: TGTGCCAGCAGCCAAGCCCCGGGACTAGCGGGCCGCACAGATACGCAGTATTTT. Its protein is CASSQAPGLAGRTDTQYF. The chain links TRBV3-1 to TRBJ2-3; 12 nucleotides line up with TRBD2. J gave up 1 base and V 1 base, and 6 bases lay outside the gene matches. The germline CDR1 and CDR2 sequences are LGHDT and YNNKEL (reference sequence). The CDR3 loop spans 18 amino acids.

V is TRBV6-1 and J is TRBJ1-6; possibly TRBD1 for D (6 bases). The CDR3 consists of 19 residues. Germline lookup yields CDR1 MNHNS and CDR2 SASEGT. V was trimmed by 5 bases and J by 3 bases, leaving 23 bases between them. The DNA for the CDR3 is TGTGCCAGCAGTCGCGGGACATGGCTTCTCGCCGACTATAATTCACCCCTCCACTTT. Its translation: CASSRGTWLLADYNSPLHF.

This clonotype was seen at least ten times. The chain joins TRBV7-2 to TRBJ2-4, with D possibly called TRBD1 or TRBD2 (6 bases each). Germline values: CDR1 SGHTA, CDR2 FQGNSA. This CDR3 is 17 amino acids long. Trimming took off 3 bases at V and 7 bases at J, with 22 bases between the two ends. The CDR3 bases are TGTGCCAGCAGCTTCTCCGGGGGCGTGAGGTCCGGGAACATTCAGTACTTC. Protein sequence: CASSFSGGVRSGNIQYF. The variable domain in full, with the rest retrieved from reference TRBV7-2 and TRBJ2-4, is GAGVSQSPSNKVTEKGKDVELRCDPISGHTALYWYRQSLGQGLEFLIYFQGNSAPDKSGLPSDRFSAERTGGSVSTLTIQRTQQEDSAVYLCASSFSGGVRSGNIQYFGAGTRLSVL.

The chain has TRBV5-1 and TRBJ1-2; a weak D match, TRBD1 (5 bases). The CDR3 has 15 residues. Germline loops: CDR1 SGHRS, CDR2 YFSETQ. The V gene lost 2 bases and the J gene lost 4 bases, with 15 bases spanning the gap. CDR3 loop: CASSLGDGRSYGYTF. The CDR3 region has the DNA TGCGCCAGCAGCTTAGGGGACGGGCGAAGCTATGGCTACACCTTC.

This chain links TRBV9 with TRBJ2-7; 7 bases line up with TRBD1. CDR1 is SGDLS and CDR2 is YYNGEE in the germline V gene. This CDR3 has 13 residues. V gave up 2 bases and J gave up 7 bases; unmatched junction bases: 6. The CDR3 DNA reads TGTGCCAGCAGCGTTCCAGGACAGGAGGAGCAGTACTTC. Encoded protein: CASSVPGQEEQYF.

V gene TRBV24-1 combines with J gene TRBJ2-1; D is unresolved. This CDR3 has 12 residues. CDR1 KGHDR and CDR2 SFDVKD come from the germline V gene. V was cut by 1 base and J by 11 bases, with 8 bases left in between. The CDR3 DNA sequence: TGTGCCACCAGTGATTTATCACGTAAGCAGTTCTTC. This sequence encodes CATSDLSRKQFF.

Only one count was recorded for this clonotype. The gene calls are TRBV10-2 and TRBJ1-5; no clear D gene. Between the trimmed V and J ends, which lost 8 bases and 7 bases, there was a span of 15 bases. From germline, CDR1 is WSHSY and CDR2 SAAADI. CDR3 length: 13 residues. CDR3 protein: CASGLRVGQPQHF. The CDR3, as DNA: TGCGCCAGCGGCCTTCGAGTAGGGCAGCCCCAGCATTTT.

V and J are TRBV7-9 and TRBJ2-7; the match to TRBD1 covers 9 bases. CDR3 length equals 14 residues. J lost 2 bases, V lost 6 bases, and 5 bases had no gene match. Germline assignment: CDR1 SEHNR and CDR2 FQNEAQ (reference sequence). CDR3 region: CASSGQGNTYEQYF. The DNA of the CDR3 is TGTGCCAGCAGTGGACAGGGGAATACCTACGAGCAGTACTTC.

CDR3 nucleotide sequence: TGTGCCAGCAGCTTAAAAGGGGGGCGCGGACGTTTAGATACGCAGTATTTT. This translates into CASSLKGGRGRLDTQYF. V is TRBV7-2 and J is TRBJ2-3; D may correspond to TRBD1 or TRBD2 (6 bases each). The CDR3 is made up of 17 amino acids. V was pared by 2 bases and J by 5 bases, with 20 bases between. Germline-derived CDR1 and CDR2 are SGHTA and FQGNSA.

This clonotype was found a few times. The chain links TRBV4-3 to TRBJ2-4; the match to TRBD2 covers 7 bases. CDR1 is LGHNA, CDR2 YSLEER, per germline. The J segment lost 1 base and the V segment lost 0 bases, leaving 6 bases of the junction unmatched. This CDR3 is built from 17 residues. The CDR3 region has the DNA TGCGCCAGCAGCCAAGAGCGCGGGGGAGTGGCCAAAAACATTCAGTACTTC. It encodes CASSQERGGVAKNIQYF.

The chain couples TRBV20-1 to TRBJ2-7, with 15 bases lining up with TRBD2. Germline lookup yields CDR1 DFQATT and CDR2 SNEGSKA (reference sequence). The CDR3 runs to 16 residues. V lost 3 bases and J lost 0; bases outside the gene matches: 3. The chain's CDR3 is CSASGTSGRSSYEQYF. The CDR3 nucleotides read TGCAGTGCTAGCGGGACTAGCGGGAGGAGCTCCTACGAGCAGTACTTC.

In the case of this clonotype: Since a much larger clone is just one base distant, this may be a read error. J is TRBJ2-3 and V is TRBV7-2, with D uncertain. Germline V gene data show CDR1 as SGHTA and CDR2 as FQGNSA. The CDR3 covers 10 residues. V was shortened by 9 bases and J by 11 bases, with 12 bases between the two germline ends. The DNA for the CDR3 is TGTGCCAGACATGATCGCGGGCAGTATTTT. This translates into CARHDRGQYF.

This rearrangement joins TRBV12-3 or TRBV12-4 to TRBJ2-6, with TRBD1 matching over 9 bases. The CDR3 contains 20 residues. With V trimmed by 3 bases and J by 0 bases, 12 bases remained unmatched. The CDR3 nucleotides are TGTGCCAGCAGTTTGGGTTCAGGACAGGGGAGAGCCTCTGGGGCCAACGTCCTGACTTTC. This encodes CASSLGSGQGRASGANVLTF.

The chain recombines TRBV28 with TRBJ2-3; 8 bases match TRBD2. From germline, CDR1 is MDHEN and CDR2 SYDVKM. The junction had 5 bases not matched to a gene; V was cut back by 5 bases and J by 1 base. The CDR3 extends over 15 amino acids. CDR3 region: CASSQASGRTDTQYF. Here the CDR3 DNA reads TGTGCCAGCAGTCAGGCTAGCGGGCGCACAGATACGCAGTATTTT.

This chain uses TRBV29-1 with TRBJ2-5, with TRBD1 matching 9 bases. Trimming at V came to 7 bases and at J to 4 bases, leaving 10 bases not matched to a gene. The length of the CDR3 is 14 residues. Germline-derived CDR1 and CDR2 are SQVTM and ANQGSEA. CDR3 sequence (DNA): TGCAGCGGATCCCGGGACAGGGCCGGAGAGACCCAGTACTTC. This gives the protein CSGSRDRAGETQYF. The full variable domain, with the rest looked up from reference TRBV29-1 and TRBJ2-5, is SAVISQKPSRDICQRGTSLTIQCQVDSQVTMMFWYRQQPGQSLTLIATANQGSEATYESGFVIDKFPISRPNLTFSTLTVSNMSPEDSSIYLCSGSRDRAGETQYFGPGTRLLVL.

The J gene is TRBJ1-2, the V gene TRBV5-1; no definite D call. Trimming removed 0 bases at V and 3 bases at J, with 9 bases between. CDR1 and CDR2 from the germline V gene are SGHRS and YFSETQ. CDR3 length: 14 residues. The CDR3 region has the DNA TGCGCCAGCAGCTTGGAAGAGGCGGACTATGGCTACACCTTC. It encodes CASSLEEADYGYTF.

The chain links TRBV5-1 to TRBJ2-5; TRBD1 aligns across 8 bases. The closer fit of TRBJ2-7 to the DNA end suggests the J call may be wrong. This CDR3 spans 15 amino acids. The germline gives CDR1 SGHRS, CDR2 YFSETQ. The CDR3 DNA reads as TGCGCCAGCAGCACCACCGGGACAGGAAGCTACGAGCAGTACTTC. This gives the protein CASSTTGTGSYEQYF.

This clonotype has just a few counts. The rearrangement links TRBV25-1 to TRBJ1-2; the D is unclear. The germline V gene has CDR1 MGHDK and CDR2 SYGVNS. Trimming took off 4 bases at V and 5 bases at J, with 14 bases between the two ends. The CDR3 loop spans 14 amino acids. CDR3 coding DNA: TGTGCCAGCAGTGTACGGACTGGAAGTTATGGCTACACCTTC. Residues: CASSVRTGSYGYTF.

This clonotype showed up just a few times. The chain couples TRBV4-2 to TRBJ1-2; D is unclear. This CDR3 is 13 amino acids long. Germline V gene lookup returns CDR1 LGHNA and CDR2 YNFKEQ. V dropped 1 base and J dropped 8 bases, with 11 bases sitting between them. CDR3 DNA sequence: TGTGCCAGCAGCCAAGTTCTAGCGGAGGGCTACACCTTC. This encodes CASSQVLAEGYTF.

This clonotype was seen more than once but under ten times. V is TRBV20-1 and J is TRBJ1-5; no definite D call. The CDR3 runs to 14 residues. Looked up from germline, CDR1 is DFQATT and CDR2 is SNEGSKA (reference sequence). V lost 2 bases, J lost 4 bases, and 12 bases lay in between. The chain's CDR3 is CSARRLGNNQPQHF. CDR3 nucleotide sequence: TGCAGTGCTAGAAGGTTAGGGAATAATCAGCCCCAGCATTTT.